The sequence of this T cell receptor beta chain was determined in a study of CD8 T cells in Susac syndrome. Study-level points and caveats: As the study acknowledged, the number of individuals in its TCR sequencing and HLA analysis was relatively small.

Sequencing of TCR beta was undertaken in CD8+ and CD4+ T cells derived from blood. Matched for age and sex, the controls were healthy donors. Random hexamers served to reverse transcribe roughly 0.45 to 1 ug RNA. TCRdb itself ran the immunoSEQ multiplex PCR reads through MiXCR, one entry per CDR3 protein. The sample has 120,000 to 150,000 distinct CDR3 sequences; around 94% are singletons. CDR1 and CDR2 from the germline V gene are SQVTM and ANQGSEA. V lost 6 bases, J lost 2 bases, and 11 bases lay in between. This CDR3 has 12 residues. Worth noting for this clonotype: Antigen: not known.

The sequence was collected from a human donor in good health. Input material: CD8+ T cells from PBMCs. This rearrangement joins TRBV29-1 to TRBJ2-7; the D is unclear. DNA for the CDR3: TGCAGCGTCGCTGAGCAGACCTACGAGCAGTACTTC. This codes for CSVAEQTYEQYF.